The entry below gives a single T cell receptor beta chain sequence along with its context. This sample was taken from a study of blood T cell repertoires in COVID-19. V gave up 3 bases and J gave up 3 bases; unmatched junction bases: 6. This CDR3 contains 15 residues. Germline CDR1 LNHDA, CDR2 SQIVND (reference sequence). TCRdb's table, derived via immunoSEQ multiplex PCR, lists solely in-frame clones and lacks some. Altogether around 200,000 clones are present, approximately 87% being singletons, with the ten largest covering 20% to 25%. Sequenced: peripheral blood. The sequence was obtained from a man in his 70s with active or convalescent COVID-19. The chain uses TRBV19 and TRBJ1-1, with TRBD1 matching 8 bases. The CDR3, as DNA: TGTGCCAGTAGTATCACCGACAGGGGATACACTGAAGCTTTCTTT. Its translation: CASSITDRGYTEAFF.